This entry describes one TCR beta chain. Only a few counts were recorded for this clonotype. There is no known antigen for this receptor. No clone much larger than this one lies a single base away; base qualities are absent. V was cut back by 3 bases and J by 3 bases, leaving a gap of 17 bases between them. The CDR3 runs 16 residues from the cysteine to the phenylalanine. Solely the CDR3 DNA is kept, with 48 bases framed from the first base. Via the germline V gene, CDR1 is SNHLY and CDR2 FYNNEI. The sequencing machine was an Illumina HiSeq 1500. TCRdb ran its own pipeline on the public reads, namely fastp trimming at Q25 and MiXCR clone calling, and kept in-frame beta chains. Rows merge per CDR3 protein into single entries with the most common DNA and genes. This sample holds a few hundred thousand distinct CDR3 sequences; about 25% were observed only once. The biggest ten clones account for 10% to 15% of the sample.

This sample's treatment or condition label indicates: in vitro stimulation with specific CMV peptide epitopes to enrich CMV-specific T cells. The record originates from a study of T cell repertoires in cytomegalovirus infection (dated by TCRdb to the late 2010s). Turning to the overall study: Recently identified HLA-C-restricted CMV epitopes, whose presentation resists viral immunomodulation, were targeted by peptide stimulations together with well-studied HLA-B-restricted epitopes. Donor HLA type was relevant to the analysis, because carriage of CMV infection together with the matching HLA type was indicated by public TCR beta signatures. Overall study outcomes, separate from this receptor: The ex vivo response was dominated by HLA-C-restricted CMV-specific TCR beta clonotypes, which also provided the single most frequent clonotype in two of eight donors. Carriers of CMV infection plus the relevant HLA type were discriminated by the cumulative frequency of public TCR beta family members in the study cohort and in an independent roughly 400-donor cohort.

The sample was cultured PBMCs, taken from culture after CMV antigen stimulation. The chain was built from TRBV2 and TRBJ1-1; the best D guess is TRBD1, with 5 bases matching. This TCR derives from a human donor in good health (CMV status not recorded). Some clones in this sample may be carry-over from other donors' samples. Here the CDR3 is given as CASSDSAGELDTEAFF. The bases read TGTGCCAGCAGTGACAGCGCGGGGGAGCTAGACACTGAAGCTTTCTTT.